These 31 T cell receptor beta chains were all obtained from the same sample, sequenced in a study of T cell repertoires in cytomegalovirus infection. No antigen has been identified for these receptors. TCRdb processed the reads anew with MiXCR; each CDR3 protein has one entry. The sample shows 700,000 to 850,000 distinct CDR3 sequences, over 25% of them seen only once. The sample consisted of cultured CD8+ T cells from PBMCs, taken from culture after CMV antigen stimulation. The receptors derive from a human donor in good health (CMV status not recorded). Some clones in this sample may be carry-over from other donors' samples.

This chain links TRBV6-1 with TRBJ2-1; 7 bases map to TRBD2. The CDR3 is 15 residues long. The junction had 4 bases not matched to a gene; V was cut back by 3 bases and J by 2 bases. Germline lookup yields CDR1 MNHNS and CDR2 SASEGT. CDR3 DNA sequence: TGTGCCAGCAGTGATATACGGGGGGCCTACAATGAGCAGTTCTTC. It yields the protein CASSDIRGAYNEQFF.

For this clonotype: A junction boundary mismatches the germline segment, possibly from a read error. The V and J genes are TRBV6-5 and TRBJ1-1; D ambiguous. The CDR3 is 13 residues long. The germline gives CDR1 MNHEY, CDR2 SVGAGI. The CDR3 here is CASNYYPDTEAFF. In DNA form, the CDR3 reads TGTGCCAGCAATTACTATCCGGACACTGAAGCTTTCTTT.

In its sample, this clonotype was seen a few times. The CDR3 DNA sequence: TGTGCCAGCAGTGAGCCGGACAGGGGGCGAGTCACTGAAGCTTTCTTT. Protein sequence: CASSEPDRGRVTEAFF. The chain couples TRBV2 to TRBJ1-1; 11 bases line up with TRBD1. This CDR3 is built from 16 residues. Germline V gene data show CDR1 as SNHLY and CDR2 as FYNNEI. V was clipped by 3 bases and J by 4 bases; unmatched bases: 7. The full variable domain, in which reference TRBV2 and TRBJ1-1 provide the parts outside the CDR3, is EPEVTQTPSHQVTQMGQEVILRCVPISNHLYFYWYRQILGQKVEFLVSFYNNEISEKSEIFDDQFSVERPDGSNFTLKIRSTKLEDSAMYFCASSEPDRGRVTEAFFGQGTRLTVV.

About this clonotype itself: This CDR3 is missing its conserved last phenylalanine or tryptophan, likely due to a read error. This rearrangement joins TRBV6-6 to TRBJ2-4; tentative D call: TRBD1 (6 bases). CDR1 is MNHNY, CDR2 SVGAGI, per germline (reference sequence). The CDR3 totals 16 residues. V dropped 5 bases and J dropped 4 bases, with 18 bases sitting between them. The CDR3 region has the DNA TGTGCCAGCAGTACACTTCAGGGGAAGTCTAAAAACATTCAGTACTCC. Amino acids: CASSTLQGKSKNIQYS.

This clonotype was observed many times. The genes are TRBV27 and TRBJ1-2; D is undetermined. Trimming stripped 3 bases from V and 5 bases from J, with 10 bases between. Germline loops: CDR1 MNHEY, CDR2 SMNVEV (reference sequence). The length of the CDR3 is 13 residues. CDR3 loop: CASSFPGGYGYTF. In DNA, the CDR3 is TGTGCCAGCAGTTTTCCAGGTGGATATGGCTACACCTTC.

The J gene is TRBJ1-1, the V gene TRBV27; the D is unclear. The germline V and J ends were trimmed by 0 bases and 3 bases, with 8 bases remaining between them. Germline assignment: CDR1 MNHEY and CDR2 SMNVEV (reference sequence). CDR3 length: 14 residues. CDR3 residues: CASSLSKRHTEAFF. The CDR3 DNA sequence: TGTGCCAGCAGTTTATCGAAAAGGCACACTGAAGCTTTCTTT.

The chain has TRBV7-9 and TRBJ2-7; no definite D call. V lost 5 bases and J 5 bases, leaving 13 bases between the germline ends. The CDR3 has 13 amino acids. CDR1 is SEHNR, CDR2 FQNEAQ, per germline (reference sequence). The CDR3 protein is CASSPPQFDEQYF. CDR3 DNA sequence: TGTGCCAGCAGCCCCCCCCAGTTCGACGAGCAGTACTTC.

The chain couples TRBV18 to TRBJ2-1; 8 nucleotides align to TRBD1. This CDR3 has 16 amino acids. The germline V gene encodes CDR1 KGHSH and CDR2 LQKENI. V lost 0 bases to trimming and J lost 4 bases; unmatched junction nucleotides: 5. CDR3 DNA sequence: TGTGCCAGCTCACCACCGGACAGGGCAAATTACAATGAGCAGTTCTTC. This encodes CASSPPDRANYNEQFF.

V usage is TRBV15 and J usage is TRBJ2-2; 9 bases are shared with TRBD1. The CDR3 loop spans 14 amino acids. Looked up from germline, CDR1 is LNHNV and CDR2 is YYDKDF (reference sequence). The V segment lost 6 bases and the J segment 6 bases; nucleotides outside the gene matches: 5. DNA of the CDR3: TGTGCCACCAGTCGGACAGGGGCAGCCGGGGAGCTGTTTTTT. It encodes CATSRTGAAGELFF.

This chain uses TRBV12-3 or TRBV12-4 with TRBJ1-4; 8 bases are shared with TRBD1. The CDR3 is made up of 14 amino acids. The V segment lost 6 bases and the J segment 5 bases; nucleotides outside the gene matches: 5. Written as DNA, the CDR3 is TGTGCCAGCAGGAAGGACAGGGCCAATGAAAAACTGTTTTTT. Translation gives CASRKDRANEKLFF.

This clonotype was observed a few times. This chain uses TRBV6-2 or TRBV6-3 with TRBJ1-5; D is perhaps TRBD1 (5 bases). The CDR3 consists of 14 residues. V was cut by 6 bases and J by 1 base, with 10 bases left in between. Germline assignment: CDR1 MNHEY and CDR2 SVGEGT. In DNA, the CDR3 is TGTGCCAGCAGCCCTGGGGACAGCAATCAGCCCCAGCATTTT. Its protein product is CASSPGDSNQPQHF.

This chain uses TRBV2 with TRBJ2-1; 9 bases fit TRBD1. Trimming cost V 7 bases and J 3 bases; bases outside gene matches: 16. CDR1 is SNHLY and CDR2 is FYNNEI in the germline V gene. The CDR3 extends over 18 amino acids. CDR3 loop: CASIRTGTGSSLYNEQFF. In DNA form, the CDR3 reads TGTGCCAGCATAAGGACCGGGACAGGGTCCTCTCTCTACAATGAGCAGTTCTTC.

This chain links TRBV20-1 with TRBJ1-2, with D perhaps matching TRBD1 (6 bases). Between the trimmed V and J ends, which lost 4 bases and 4 bases, there was a span of 25 bases. CDR1 and CDR2 (germline): DFQATT, SNEGSKA (reference sequence). The CDR3 length is 17 residues. The CDR3 is CSATYAGGNRLAYGYTF. CDR3 coding DNA: TGCAGTGCTACATACGCGGGGGGCAATAGGCTTGCCTATGGCTACACCTTC.

V is TRBV3-1 and J is TRBJ1-2, with 7 bases fitting TRBD1. The ends lost 4 bases at V and 2 bases at J; junction bases unmatched: 13. There are 17 residues in the CDR3. Germline CDR1 LGHDT, CDR2 YNNKEL (reference sequence). In nucleotides, the CDR3 is TGTGCCAGCAGCCCCACCCGCGACAGGGAGGTCAACTATGGCTACACCTTC. As protein: CASSPTRDREVNYGYTF. Complete variable domain (other parts from reference TRBV3-1 and TRBJ1-2): DTAVSQTPKYLVTQMGNDKSIKCEQNLGHDTMYWYKQDSKKFLKIMFSYNNKELIINETVPNRFSPKSPDKAHLNLHINSLELGDSAVYFCASSPTRDREVNYGYTFGSGTRLTVV.

At least ten counts were recorded for this clonotype. The chain combines TRBV28 with TRBJ1-4; a weak D match, TRBD1 (6 bases). The CDR3 consists of 14 residues. V gave up 10 bases and J gave up 7 bases, with 19 bases separating them. Germline assignment: CDR1 MDHEN and CDR2 SYDVKM. The CDR3 protein is CATTEGGILEKLFF. CDR3 nucleotide sequence: TGTGCCACCACAGAAGGGGGGATACTTGAAAAACTGTTTTTT.

V gene TRBV12-3 or TRBV12-4 combines with J gene TRBJ1-1; perhaps TRBD1 as D (5 bases). This CDR3 comprises 14 residues. V lost 6 bases to trimming and J lost 3 bases, with 14 bases between them. The CDR3 DNA is TGTGCCAGCAGCTCGACGGGGACGGACACTGAAGCTTTCTTT. This gives the protein CASSSTGTDTEAFF.

The table lists this clonotype with a few counts. The gene calls are TRBV7-9 and TRBJ1-2, with TRBD1 identical over 7 bases. Germline CDR1 SEHNR, CDR2 FQNEAQ (reference sequence). CDR3 length equals 14 residues. Trimming removed 5 bases from V and 6 bases from J; junction bases left unmatched: 9. CDR3 sequence: CASSLGGIGDGYTF. The DNA for the CDR3 is TGTGCCAGCAGCCTAGGGGGCATAGGCGATGGCTACACCTTC.

This clonotype was picked up many times. CDR3 in DNA: TGTGCCAGCAGCTTACGTGGGGACTCCACCTACAATGAGCAGTTCTTC. Translation gives CASSLRGDSTYNEQFF. The chain combines TRBV7-8 with TRBJ2-1; TRBD2 is a possible D gene (6 bases). From germline, CDR1 is SGHVS and CDR2 FQNEAQ. This CDR3 has 16 amino acids. Trimming stripped 2 bases from V and 2 bases from J, with 13 bases between.

In its sample, this clonotype was seen a few times. The rearrangement joins TRBV2 to TRBJ1-6; tentatively, D is TRBD1 (6 bases). Germline V lookup: CDR1 SNHLY, CDR2 FYNNEI. There are 16 residues in the CDR3. With 4 bases removed from V and 0 bases from J, the gap between germline ends came to 10 bases. This chain's CDR3 is CASSVLDSSYNSPLHF. The CDR3, as DNA: TGTGCCAGCAGTGTTTTGGACAGCTCCTATAATTCACCCCTCCACTTT.

This chain links TRBV7-2 with TRBJ2-5, with 7 bases matching TRBD1. Germline CDR1 and CDR2: SGHTA and FQGNSA. V gave up 5 bases and J gave up 5 bases; unmatched junction bases: 8. The CDR3 totals 14 residues. The DNA for the CDR3 is TGTGCCAGCAGCCCTTGGGACAGCGTGGAGACCCAGTACTTC. It codes for CASSPWDSVETQYF.

V gene TRBV11-2 combines with J gene TRBJ2-3; D tentatively fits TRBD1 or TRBD2 (5 bases each). The germline V and J ends were trimmed by 1 base and 4 bases, with 9 bases remaining between them. The CDR3 spans 14 residues. Germline lookup yields CDR1 SGHAT and CDR2 FQNNGV. CDR3 protein: CASSLAGHPDTQYF. CDR3 nucleotides: TGTGCCAGCAGCTTAGCGGGGCACCCAGATACGCAGTATTTT.

The V gene is TRBV12-5, the J gene TRBJ1-1; D gene ambiguous. CDR3 length: 13 amino acids. V was pared by 7 bases and J by 1 base, with 10 bases between. Germline V gives CDR1 LGHNT, CDR2 FRNRAP. The CDR3 loop is CASAEHRNTEAFF. DNA of the CDR3: TGTGCTAGTGCCGAACACAGGAACACTGAAGCTTTCTTT.

Many counts were recorded for this clonotype. The CDR3 nucleotides are TGTGCCAGCAGTGAGCATGGCCCCGGCCGTTCAAACACAGATACGCAGTATTTT. Translation: CASSEHGPGRSNTDTQYF. The V gene is TRBV6-1, the J gene TRBJ2-3; no reliable D call. Deletions cut 3 bases from V and 2 bases from J, with 21 bases between. CDR1 is MNHNS, CDR2 SASEGT, per germline. CDR3 length: 18 residues.

This clonotype was seen more than once but under ten times. V gene TRBV7-3 combines with J gene TRBJ2-2, with no clear D. V dropped 2 bases and J dropped 6 bases, with 7 bases sitting between them. The germline CDR1 and CDR2 sequences are SGHTA and FQGTGA. The CDR3 contains 13 residues. CDR3 residues: CASSLLGPGELFF. The CDR3 region has the DNA TGTGCCAGCAGCTTATTAGGGCCCGGGGAGCTGTTTTTT.

This clonotype was recorded a few times. The chain joins TRBV10-3 to TRBJ1-3, with D perhaps matching TRBD1 (5 bases). The CDR3 contains 20 residues. Germline lookup yields CDR1 ENHRY and CDR2 SYGVKD. V lost 6 bases to trimming and J lost 0 bases, with 27 bases between them. CDR3 loop: CAIRTLRGQGSGISGNTIYF. CDR3 in DNA: TGTGCCATCAGAACTCTCCGAGGGCAGGGAAGCGGGATCTCTGGAAACACCATATATTTT.

The chain links TRBV6-8 to TRBJ2-3; D unresolved. The CDR3 contains 15 residues. Germline lookup yields CDR1 MNHGY and CDR2 SAAAGT. V lost 0 bases and J lost 2, with 9 bases in between. As DNA, the CDR3 is TGTGCCAGCAGTTACTCCCAGAGTAACACAGATACGCAGTATTTT. It translates to CASSYSQSNTDTQYF.

The rearrangement links TRBV27 to TRBJ2-7; a weak D match, TRBD2 (5 bases). Germline V gene data show CDR1 as MNHEY and CDR2 as SMNVEV (reference sequence). CDR3 length equals 15 residues. V was pared by 7 bases and J by 4 bases, with 20 bases between. The CDR3 DNA is TGTGCCAGCACTCTCCCCGAGGGAAAAGAGTACGAGCAGTACGTC. As protein: CASTLPEGKEYEQYV.

At least ten counts were recorded for this clonotype. The DNA is left out, because the CDR3 cannot be placed on it with certainty; the CDR3 is given as TCRdb lists it. The chain couples TRBV27 to TRBJ1-5; TRBD1, as called in the table, went unchecked against the DNA. Germline assignment: CDR1 MNHEY and CDR2 SMNVEV (reference sequence). The CDR3 length is 14 residues, termini included. The CDR3 here is CASSFGQGGQPQHF.

The V gene is TRBV12-3 or TRBV12-4, the J gene TRBJ1-2, with 11 bases identical to TRBD1. CDR3 length equals 17 residues. Losses at the gene ends were 2 bases for V and 4 bases for J; bases not matched to a gene: 9. For the CDR3, the DNA is TGTGCCAGCAGTTTAAACTTATTTGGGACAGGGGGCTATGGCTACACCTTC. As protein: CASSLNLFGTGGYGYTF.

The rearrangement links TRBV2 to TRBJ2-5, with a possible D match to TRBD2 (5 bases). Trimming took 4 bases from V and 5 from J, leaving 17 bases between them. This CDR3 is 15 amino acids long. CDR1 and CDR2 (germline): SNHLY, FYNNEI. The DNA for the CDR3 is TGTGCCAGCAGTGGGGTCAGCGAGCGGAGGGAGACCCAGTACTTC. Its translation is CASSGVSERRETQYF.

This clonotype was seen many times. The rearrangement uses TRBV7-2 and TRBJ1-5, with a weak D call TRBD1 (5 bases). The V and J ends lost 4 bases and 2 bases respectively, with 15 bases between them. The CDR3 loop spans 16 amino acids. Germline CDR1 SGHTA, CDR2 FQGNSA. The CDR3 is CASSSRDGGGNQPQHF. CDR3 sequence (DNA): TGTGCCAGCAGCTCTCGGGACGGGGGTGGCAATCAGCCCCAGCATTTT.